What follows are 31 T cell receptor beta chains derived from one specimen sequenced in a study of shared clonotypes between healthy human individuals. Assay: immunoSEQ multiplex PCR; the TCRdb copy retains only in-frame clones and omits some. This sample carries millions of clones, around 93% of them seen once, and the ten largest clones take roughly 1.8%. Only CD45RO-negative cells positively selected for CCR7 counted as naive CD8 cells, so terminally differentiated effector memory CD45RA+ cells were excluded. Sequencing was done on a sample of naive CD8+ T cells from PBMCs. All receptors derive from a man younger than 35 in good health. Some clones in this sample may be carry-over from other donors' samples.

This clone appeared once. The V call is TRBV7-3, the J call TRBJ1-4, with 7 bases lining up with TRBD1. V dropped 3 bases and J dropped 0; count of bases not matched to a gene: 10. Germline CDR1 is SGHTA and CDR2 is FQGTGA. This CDR3 region has 18 residues. The CDR3: CASSFPTQGLPTNEKLFF. CDR3 coding DNA: TGTGCCAGCAGCTTCCCCACACAGGGGCTCCCAACTAATGAAAAACTGTTTTTT.

CDR3 DNA: TGTGCCAGCAGCTTGGGGCCCGGGACAGGGGTCTACAATGAGCAGTTCTTC. It specifies CASSLGPGTGVYNEQFF. The genes are TRBV5-4 and TRBJ2-1, with TRBD1 matching 10 bases. V gave up 0 bases and J gave up 3 bases; unmatched junction bases: 6. The CDR3 runs to 17 residues. From germline, CDR1 is SGHNT and CDR2 YYREEE (reference sequence).

CDR3 bases: TGTGCCAGCAGCTTAGACGCGGGACGGGGATACAATGAGCAGTTCTTC. This translates into CASSLDAGRGYNEQFF. The chain joins TRBV11-2 to TRBJ2-1, with D possibly TRBD2 on 6 matching bases. Germline-derived CDR1 and CDR2 are SGHAT and FQNNGV. The CDR3 loop spans 16 amino acids. V lost 0 bases and J lost 4, with 13 bases in between.

The chain recombines TRBV30 with TRBJ2-1; D perhaps matches TRBD2 (5 bases). V gave up 6 bases and J gave up 8 bases, with 35 bases separating them. Germline V gives CDR1 GTSNPN, CDR2 SVGIG (reference sequence). This CDR3 is 19 amino acids long. The CDR3: CACIVREGPPRQDRYEQFF. As DNA, the CDR3 is TGTGCCTGTATCGTCCGGGAAGGACCTCCCCGCCAAGATCGATATGAGCAGTTCTTC.

The V gene is TRBV5-1, the J gene TRBJ2-7; a possible D gene is TRBD2 (6 bases). The V gene lost 3 bases and the J gene lost 3 bases, with 13 bases spanning the gap. This CDR3 is 14 amino acids long. Per the germline V gene, CDR1 is SGHRS and CDR2 is YFSETQ. The CDR3 bases are TGCGCCAGCAGCTCCCGGGGAGGCGACTACGAGCAGTACTTC. Its translation: CASSSRGGDYEQYF.

V and J are TRBV5-6 and TRBJ1-2; a possible D gene is TRBD1 (5 bases). The CDR3 spans 14 residues. V was cut by 4 bases and J by 4 bases, with 14 bases left in between. Germline-derived CDR1 and CDR2 are SGHDT and YYEEEE. This CDR3 is CASSPSTGLYGYTF. CDR3 bases: TGTGCCAGCAGCCCGAGTACAGGACTCTATGGCTACACCTTC. Based on the CDR3 plus reference TRBV5-6 and TRBJ1-2, the full variable domain is DAGVTQSPTHLIKTRGQQVTLRCSPKSGHDTVSWYQQALGQGPQFIFQYYEEEERQRGNFPDRFSGHQFPNYSSELNVNALLLGDSALYLCASSPSTGLYGYTFGSGTRLTVV.

The chain uses TRBV27 and TRBJ1-5, with 10 bases lining up with TRBD1. CDR1 and CDR2 (germline): MNHEY, SMNVEV (reference sequence). The CDR3 runs to 15 residues. The trim removed 0 bases at V and 5 bases at J, leaving 1 base unmatched. CDR3 DNA: TGTGCCAGCAGTTTATCGGGGACAGGGGATCAGCCCCAGCATTTT. It translates to CASSLSGTGDQPQHF.

This rearrangement joins TRBV9 to TRBJ2-3; tentatively, D is TRBD1 or TRBD2 (5 bases each). The CDR3 is 15 amino acids. Germline CDR1 is SGDLS and CDR2 is YYNGEE. Between the trimmed V and J ends, which lost 3 bases and 1 base, there was a span of 12 bases. The chain's CDR3 is CASSAPGPGTDTQYF. CDR3 bases: TGTGCCAGCAGCGCACCGGGACCCGGCACAGATACGCAGTATTTT.

The gene calls are TRBV19 and TRBJ1-1; 7 bases line up with TRBD1. The CDR3 length is 16 residues. Germline CDR1 and CDR2: LNHDA and SQIVND (reference sequence). The junction had 5 bases not matched to a gene; V was cut back by 0 bases and J by 1 base. The CDR3 loop is CASSIEQGRRNTEAFF. CDR3 nucleotide sequence: TGTGCCAGTAGTATAGAACAGGGGCGCCGGAACACTGAAGCTTTCTTT.

Here the CDR3 DNA reads TGTGCCAGCAGTCAACGGACACCTAGCACAGATACGCAGTATTTT. Translation: CASSQRTPSTDTQYF. The rearrangement links TRBV27 to TRBJ2-3; possible D gene TRBD1, 5 bases. The CDR3 is made up of 15 amino acids. Trimming took 5 bases from V and 0 from J, leaving 12 bases between them. Germline CDR1 and CDR2: MNHEY and SMNVEV (reference sequence).

The CDR3 DNA sequence: TGTGCCGGAGAACGGACAGGGGGCCGAAACTATGGCTACACCTTC. Protein product: CAGERTGGRNYGYTF. This chain connects TRBV2 to TRBJ1-2; 11 nucleotides match TRBD1. Germline CDR1 SNHLY, CDR2 FYNNEI. The trim removed 11 bases at V and 2 bases at J, leaving 10 bases unmatched. This CDR3 has 15 residues.

The chain joins TRBV19 to TRBJ1-5; D is perhaps TRBD1 (5 bases). This CDR3 is built from 15 residues. Germline V CDR1 and CDR2: LNHDA, SQIVND (reference sequence). Deletions cut 1 base from V and 3 bases from J, with 10 bases between. The CDR3 DNA reads as TGTGCCAGTAGTATAGCCGGGGCCATCAATCAGCCCCAGCATTTT. Translating gives CASSIAGAINQPQHF.

This clone occurred a few times. At the DNA level, this CDR3 is encoded by other sequences in the same sample as well. J is TRBJ2-2 and V is TRBV7-9, with TRBD1 as a possible D gene (6 bases). CDR3 length: 15 residues. V lost 5 bases and J 5 bases, leaving 15 bases between the germline ends. Germline loops: CDR1 SEHNR, CDR2 FQNEAQ (reference sequence). CDR3 sequence: CASSLGTSGTGELFF. In DNA form, the CDR3 reads TGTGCCAGCAGCCTGGGGACATCCGGGACCGGGGAGCTGTTTTTT.

The rearrangement links TRBV10-3 to TRBJ2-4; TRBD2 might be the D (6 bases). Germline CDR1 and CDR2: ENHRY and SYGVKD. CDR3 length: 13 residues. The V end lost 4 bases, the J end lost 8 bases, and 12 bases lay between the germline ends. The CDR3 DNA is TGTGCCATCAGTGGTGAAGGGGAGGACATTCAGTACTTC. As protein: CAISGEGEDIQYF.

This chain connects TRBV10-1 to TRBJ2-7; 11 nucleotides match TRBD2. Germline-derived CDR1 and CDR2 are WNHNN and SYGVQD (reference sequence). The CDR3 sequence is 17 residues long. J was trimmed by 3 bases and V by 3 bases; bases with no gene match: 10. CDR3 in amino acids: CASSDMSSGRIFYEQYF. DNA for the CDR3: TGCGCCAGCAGTGATATGTCTAGCGGGAGGATCTTCTACGAGCAGTACTTC.

The genes are TRBV29-1 and TRBJ2-5; no clear D. The J call may not be correct, given that the DNA end is closer to TRBJ2-7. This CDR3 is 16 amino acids long. Germline CDR1 reads SQVTM; CDR2 reads ANQGSEA. As DNA, the CDR3 is TGCAGCGTTGAGGGCGGAGAAGCCCCATTCCACTACGAGCAGTACTTC. This translates into CSVEGGEAPFHYEQYF.

The chain joins TRBV5-8 to TRBJ2-7; D remains unclear. CDR3 length: 16 amino acids. CDR1 and CDR2 (germline): SGHTS, YDEGEE. V was cut by 2 bases and J by 5 bases, with 20 bases left in between. CDR3 sequence reads: CASSLPQGIPGDEQYF. CDR3 sequence (DNA): TGTGCCAGCAGCTTACCCCAAGGGATCCCGGGCGACGAGCAGTACTTC.

With regard to this clone: At the DNA level, this CDR3 is encoded by other sequences in the same sample as well. The J gene is TRBJ2-5, the V gene TRBV5-6; D call uncertain. Trimming took 0 bases from V and 5 from J, leaving 11 bases between them. From germline, CDR1 is SGHDT and CDR2 YYEEEE. The CDR3 extends over 14 amino acids. This chain's CDR3 is CASSLEGGQETQYF. In nucleotides, the CDR3 is TGTGCCAGCAGCTTGGAGGGTGGTCAGGAGACCCAGTACTTC.

This clone has just one count. The rearrangement joins TRBV4-1 to TRBJ2-5; D might be TRBD2 (6 bases). The DNA matches TRBJ2-7 better at its end, which makes the J call doubtful. The CDR3 length is 15 residues. CDR1 is MGHRA, CDR2 YSYEKL, per germline. The CDR3 DNA is TGCGCCAGCAGCCAAGAAGGGACTCCCCGCTACGAGCAGTACTTC. It specifies CASSQEGTPRYEQYF.

This clone was picked up one time. The gene calls are TRBV7-9 and TRBJ1-2; no definite D call. Trimming removed 4 bases from V and 3 bases from J, with 18 bases in between. The CDR3 has 16 residues. Germline-derived CDR1 and CDR2 are SEHNR and FQNEAQ (reference sequence). The CDR3 loop reads CASSSSLEEFDYGYTF. In DNA form, the CDR3 reads TGTGCCAGCAGCTCGTCCCTGGAAGAATTTGACTATGGCTACACCTTC.

The chain links TRBV11-1 to TRBJ2-7; D remains unclear. Deletions cut 3 bases from V and 4 bases from J, with 10 bases between. CDR3 length equals 13 residues. In germline, CDR1 is SGHAT, CDR2 FQDESV (reference sequence). The CDR3 sequence: CASSLEFRYEQYF. The CDR3 DNA is TGTGCCAGCAGCTTGGAATTTCGGTACGAGCAGTACTTC.

The chain has TRBV7-9 and TRBJ2-1, with a possible D match to TRBD1 (5 bases). The CDR3 spans 13 residues. The ends were cut back, 3 bases at V and 9 bases at J, with 12 bases in the middle. The V gene's germline CDR1 is SEHNR and CDR2 FQNEAQ (reference sequence). CDR3 sequence reads: CASSLSREGEQFF. DNA for the CDR3: TGTGCCAGCAGCTTGTCCAGGGAAGGTGAGCAGTTCTTC.

The V and J genes are TRBV28 and TRBJ1-4; TRBD1 is a possible D gene (5 bases). Germline CDR1 and CDR2: MDHEN and SYDVKM. V lost 7 bases and J lost 4, with 10 bases in between. The CDR3 consists of 13 residues. CDR3 residues: CASNRQNNEKLFF. Written as DNA, the CDR3 is TGTGCCAGCAATAGACAGAATAATGAAAAACTGTTTTTT.

As for this clone: The same CDR3 arises from other DNA sequences in this sample as well. This chain joins TRBV27 and TRBJ2-7; 7 bases agree with TRBD1. V dropped 8 bases and J dropped 2; count of bases not matched to a gene: 6. The V gene's germline CDR1 is MNHEY and CDR2 SMNVEV (reference sequence). The CDR3 totals 13 residues. In DNA form, the CDR3 reads TGTGCCAGCTCGACAGGGCCCACCTACGAGCAGTACTTC. This gives the protein CASSTGPTYEQYF.

In DNA form, the CDR3 reads TGTGCCTGCCTTAGAGAGACAGAGACCCAGTACTTC. The encoded protein is CACLRETETQYF. This chain joins TRBV30 and TRBJ2-5; D is uncertain. This CDR3 has 12 amino acids. With 6 bases removed from V and 4 bases from J, the gap between germline ends came to 12 bases. Germline CDR1 and CDR2: GTSNPN and SVGIG (reference sequence).

The chain links TRBV19 to TRBJ2-7; 8 nucleotides align to TRBD2. This CDR3 region has 15 residues. J lost 2 bases, V lost 5 bases, and 8 bases had no gene match. Looked up from germline, CDR1 is LNHDA and CDR2 is SQIVND (reference sequence). CDR3 nucleotide sequence: TGTGCCAGTAGTCCGTTCGACGGGAGGGCCTACGAGCAGTACTTC. This translates into CASSPFDGRAYEQYF.

This chain links TRBV7-9 with TRBJ1-1, with 7 bases aligning to TRBD1. The V gene's germline CDR1 is SEHNR and CDR2 FQNEAQ (reference sequence). With 3 bases clipped from V and 5 bases from J, the junction kept 15 bases outside the gene matches. The CDR3 sequence is 17 residues long. CDR3 loop: CASSFKGDPGTATEAFF. The DNA of the CDR3 is TGTGCCAGCAGCTTCAAAGGGGACCCCGGGACAGCTACTGAAGCTTTCTTT.

This clone was seen a single time. At the DNA level, this CDR3 is encoded by other sequences in the same sample as well. The gene calls are TRBV30 and TRBJ2-2; unclear D gene. V gave up 1 base and J gave up 6 bases, with 6 bases separating them. This CDR3 contains 12 residues. CDR1 is GTSNPN and CDR2 is SVGIG in the germline V gene (reference sequence). CDR3 region: CAWSEGSGELFF. For the CDR3, the DNA is TGTGCCTGGAGTGAAGGGTCCGGGGAGCTGTTTTTT.

Only a few counts were recorded for this clone. V gene TRBV11-1 combines with J gene TRBJ2-1; 9 bases align to TRBD1. The germline gives CDR1 SGHAT, CDR2 FQDESV (reference sequence). The V segment lost 5 bases and the J segment 4 bases; nucleotides outside the gene matches: 6. The CDR3 is 15 amino acids. The CDR3 bases are TGTGCCAGCAGCCCGTCGGGACAGGGATACAATGAGCAGTTCTTC. It yields the protein CASSPSGQGYNEQFF.

This chain joins TRBV13 and TRBJ2-1, with D maybe TRBD1 (5 bases). V shed 7 bases and J shed 8 bases, with 21 bases lying between them. The germline V gene encodes CDR1 PRHDT and CDR2 FYEKMQ (reference sequence). This CDR3 has 15 amino acids. The CDR3: CASTPGWDFVHEQFF. As DNA, the CDR3 is TGTGCCAGCACTCCAGGGTGGGATTTCGTCCATGAGCAGTTCTTC.

In this sample, this clone turned up once. J is TRBJ2-1 and V is TRBV7-9, with 9 nucleotides matching TRBD2. The CDR3 is 15 amino acids. Germline values: CDR1 SEHNR, CDR2 FQNEAQ (reference sequence). V lost 3 bases, J lost 4 bases, and 4 bases stayed unmatched. Here the CDR3 reads CASSLGTSRYNEQFF. In DNA form, the CDR3 reads TGTGCCAGCAGCTTGGGGACTAGCAGATACAATGAGCAGTTCTTC.